This T cell receptor beta chain was identified in a study of PD-L1 blockade in urothelial cancer. Overall study context: Patients' atezolizumab regimen, 1,200 mg intravenously every 3 weeks, began in the mid-2010s.

Only in-frame clones appear in the TCRdb table, and some are missing; sequencing was by immunoSEQ multiplex PCR. The data contain around 45,000 clones, about 84% of them singletons. Described time point: pretreatment peripheral blood. Germline V gene sequence: CDR1 SGHNT, CDR2 YYREEE (reference sequence). This CDR3 has 16 residues. Trimming took 4 bases from V and 0 from J, leaving 11 bases between them. V is TRBV5-4 and J is TRBJ2-6; D is perhaps TRBD2 (6 bases). This specimen consisted of PBMCs, obtained around atezolizumab (anti-PD-L1) treatment. The TCR comes from a man in his sixties with urothelial cancer. The CDR3 is CASSPGVRSGANVLTF. CDR3 bases: TGTGCCAGCAGCCCGGGGGTCCGCTCTGGGGCCAACGTCCTGACTTTC.